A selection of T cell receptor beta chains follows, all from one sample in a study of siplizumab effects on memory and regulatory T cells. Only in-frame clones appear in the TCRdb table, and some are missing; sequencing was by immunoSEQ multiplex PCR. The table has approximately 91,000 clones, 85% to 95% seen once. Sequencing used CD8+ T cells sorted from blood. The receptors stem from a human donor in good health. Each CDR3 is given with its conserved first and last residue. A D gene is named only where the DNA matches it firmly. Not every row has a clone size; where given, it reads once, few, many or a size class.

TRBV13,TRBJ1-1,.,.,TGTGCCAGCAGCCCCCTTCCCGGACGGGAGAACACTGAAGCTTTCTTT,CASSPLPGRENTEAFF
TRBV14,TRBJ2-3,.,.,TGTGCCAGCAGCCACCCGGGACCGACAGATACGCAGTATTTT,CASSHPGPTDTQYF
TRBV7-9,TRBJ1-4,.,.,TGTGCCAGCGGGGCGGGGGGAGCTTCGACTAATGAAAAACTGTTTTTT,CASGAGGASTNEKLFF
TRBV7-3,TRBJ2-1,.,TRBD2,TGTGCCAGCAGCGCCGGACTAGTTCAGGGAAATGAGCAGTTCTTC,CASSAGLVQGNEQFF
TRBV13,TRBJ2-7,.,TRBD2,TGTGCCAGCAGCTCAACCTCGGGAGGGCAGCCTAACCTCTACGAGCAGTACTTC,CASSSTSGGQPNLYEQYF
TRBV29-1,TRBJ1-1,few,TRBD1,TGCAGCGTAGCAGGGGGTGGCACTGAAGCTTTCTTT,CSVAGGGTEAFF
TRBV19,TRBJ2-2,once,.,TGTGCCAGTAGTCCCGGGACGGCGACCGGGGAGCTGTTTTTT,CASSPGTATGELFF
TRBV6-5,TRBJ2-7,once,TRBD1,TGTGCCAGCAGCATCGGACAGGGCCCCTACGAGCAGTACTTC,CASSIGQGPYEQYF
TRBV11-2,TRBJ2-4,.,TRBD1,TGTGCCAGCAGCTTAGAGGACAGGGAGATCCAAAACATTCAGTACTTC,CASSLEDREIQNIQYF
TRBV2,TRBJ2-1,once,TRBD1,TGTGCCAGCAGGGGGCACGGGACAGGGGGCTCCTACAATGAGCAGTTCTTC,CASRGHGTGGSYNEQFF
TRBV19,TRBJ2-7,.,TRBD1,TGTGCCAGAACACCGGGACAGGGTAAGCACGAGCAGTACTTC,CARTPGQGKHEQYF
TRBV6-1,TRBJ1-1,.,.,TGTGCCAGCAATCTAATCGACCAGAACACTGAAGCTTTCTTT,CASNLIDQNTEAFF
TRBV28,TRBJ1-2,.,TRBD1,TGTGCCAGCAGGTTAAACAGGGGGTTGCATGGCTACACCTTC,CASRLNRGLHGYTF
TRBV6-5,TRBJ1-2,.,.,TGTGCCAGCAGACCCTTAGAGGGCTATGGCTACACCTTC,CASRPLEGYGYTF
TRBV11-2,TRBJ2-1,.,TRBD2,TGTGCCAGCAGACAGATCCTAGCGGGGCCTCTGTCAGAGCAGTTCTTC,CASRQILAGPLSEQFF
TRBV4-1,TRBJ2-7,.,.,TGCGCCAGCAGCCAAGAGATTGGGCCGGTCCACTACGAGCAGTACTTC,CASSQEIGPVHYEQYF